This entry features one T cell receptor (beta chain) sequence. The antigen remains unidentified. This entry comes from a study of pediatric ulcerative colitis. Study-level findings and limits: No controls had the two rectal clonotypes shared by ulcerative colitis patients.

Germline values: CDR1 SEHNR, CDR2 FQNEAQ (reference sequence). With 5 bases clipped from V and 11 bases from J, the junction kept 7 bases outside the gene matches. The CDR3 has 12 amino acids. Profiling relied on immunoSEQ multiplex PCR, and the TCRdb table lists in-frame clones only, not all of them. The table includes roughly 37,000 clones, over 65% detected once. The chain has TRBV7-9 and TRBJ1-1; TRBD1 agrees at 8 bases. This clonotype was sampled from a girl between 5 and 17 years old with moderate ulcerative colitis. Input material: blood. This CDR3 is CASSPGQGEAFF. The CDR3 DNA follows: TGTGCCAGCAGCCCCGGACAGGGCGAGGCTTTCTTT.